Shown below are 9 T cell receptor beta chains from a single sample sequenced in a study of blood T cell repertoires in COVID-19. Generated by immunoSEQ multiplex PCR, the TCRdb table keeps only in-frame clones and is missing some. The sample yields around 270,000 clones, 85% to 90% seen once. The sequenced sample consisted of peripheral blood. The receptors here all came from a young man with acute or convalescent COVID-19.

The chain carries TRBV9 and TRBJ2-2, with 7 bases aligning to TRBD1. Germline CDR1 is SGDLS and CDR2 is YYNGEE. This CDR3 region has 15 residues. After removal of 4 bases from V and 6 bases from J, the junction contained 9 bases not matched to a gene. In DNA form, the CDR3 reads TGTGCCAGCAGCCCAGACAGGGTAGGGGCCGGGGAGCTGTTTTTT. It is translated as CASSPDRVGAGELFF.

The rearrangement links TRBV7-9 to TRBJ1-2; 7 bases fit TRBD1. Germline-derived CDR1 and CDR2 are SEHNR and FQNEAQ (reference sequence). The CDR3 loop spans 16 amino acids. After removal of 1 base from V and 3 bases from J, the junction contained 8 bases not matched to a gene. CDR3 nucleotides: TGTGCCAGCAGCTTAGGAGCCGGCAGGGGGGACTATGGCTACACCTTC. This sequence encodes CASSLGAGRGDYGYTF. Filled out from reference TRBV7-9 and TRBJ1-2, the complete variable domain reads DTGVSQNPRHKITKRGQNVTFRCDPISEHNRLYWYRQTLGQGPEFLTYFQNEAQLEKSRLLSDRFSAERPKGSFSTLEIQRTEQGDSAMYLCASSLGAGRGDYGYTFGSGTRLTVV.

CDR3 bases: TGCAGCGTTGTGGGGACAGGGTCCAATCAGCCCCAGCATTTT. Protein product: CSVVGTGSNQPQHF. V and J are TRBV29-1 and TRBJ1-5; TRBD1 aligns across 9 bases. The germline V gene encodes CDR1 SQVTM and CDR2 ANQGSEA. This CDR3 has 14 amino acids. V trimming: 4 bases; J trimming: 3 bases; junction bases outside the gene matches: 4.

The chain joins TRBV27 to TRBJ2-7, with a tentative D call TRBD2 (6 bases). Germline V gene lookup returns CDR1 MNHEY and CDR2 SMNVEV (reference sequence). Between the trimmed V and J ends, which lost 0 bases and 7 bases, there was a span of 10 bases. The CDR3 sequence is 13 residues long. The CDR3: CASSLSPGREQYF. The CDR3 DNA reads TGTGCCAGCAGTTTATCCCCGGGGAGGGAGCAGTACTTC.

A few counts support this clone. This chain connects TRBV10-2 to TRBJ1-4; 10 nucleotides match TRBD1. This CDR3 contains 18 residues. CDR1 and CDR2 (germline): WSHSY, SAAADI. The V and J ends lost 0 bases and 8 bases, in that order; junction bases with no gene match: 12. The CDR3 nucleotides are TGCGCCAGCAGTGAGTCGCTTCCGGAGACAGGGGGCAGAGAAAAACTGTTTTTT. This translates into CASSESLPETGGREKLFF.

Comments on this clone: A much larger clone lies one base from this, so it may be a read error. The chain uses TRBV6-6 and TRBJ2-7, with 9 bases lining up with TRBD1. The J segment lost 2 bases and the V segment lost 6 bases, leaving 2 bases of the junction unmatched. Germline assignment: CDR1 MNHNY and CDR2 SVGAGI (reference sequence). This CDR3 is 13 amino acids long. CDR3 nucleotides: TGTGCCAGCAGCTGGGACAGGGCCTACGAGCAGTACTTC. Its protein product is CASSWDRAYEQYF.

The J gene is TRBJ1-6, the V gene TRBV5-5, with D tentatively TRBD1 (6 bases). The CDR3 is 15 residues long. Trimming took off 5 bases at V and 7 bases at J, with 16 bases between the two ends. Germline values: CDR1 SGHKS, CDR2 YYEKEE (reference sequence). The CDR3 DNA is TGTGCCAGCAGTAGACAGGCGGCGACCAATTCACCCCTCCACTTT. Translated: CASSRQAATNSPLHF.

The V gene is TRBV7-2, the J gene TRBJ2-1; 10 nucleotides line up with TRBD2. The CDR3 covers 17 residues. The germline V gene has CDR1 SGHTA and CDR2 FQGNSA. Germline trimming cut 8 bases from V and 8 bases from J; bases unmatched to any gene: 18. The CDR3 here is CASHPDPTSGITDEQFF. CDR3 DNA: TGTGCCAGCCACCCCGATCCCACTAGCGGGATCACCGATGAGCAGTTCTTC. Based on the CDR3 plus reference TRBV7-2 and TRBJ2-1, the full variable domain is GAGVSQSPSNKVTEKGKDVELRCDPISGHTALYWYRQSLGQGLEFLIYFQGNSAPDKSGLPSDRFSAERTGGSVSTLTIQRTQQEDSAVYLCASHPDPTSGITDEQFFGPGTRLTVL.

The CDR3, as DNA: TGTGCCAGTTCTACATTCGGGGGGTCCGGGGAGCTGTTTTTT. It yields the protein CASSTFGGSGELFF. This chain connects TRBV7-9 to TRBJ2-2; the match to TRBD2 covers 7 bases. CDR3 length: 14 amino acids. Germline lookup yields CDR1 SEHNR and CDR2 FQNEAQ (reference sequence). The V gene end was trimmed by 9 bases and the J gene end by 6 bases; junction bases not matched to a gene: 10.